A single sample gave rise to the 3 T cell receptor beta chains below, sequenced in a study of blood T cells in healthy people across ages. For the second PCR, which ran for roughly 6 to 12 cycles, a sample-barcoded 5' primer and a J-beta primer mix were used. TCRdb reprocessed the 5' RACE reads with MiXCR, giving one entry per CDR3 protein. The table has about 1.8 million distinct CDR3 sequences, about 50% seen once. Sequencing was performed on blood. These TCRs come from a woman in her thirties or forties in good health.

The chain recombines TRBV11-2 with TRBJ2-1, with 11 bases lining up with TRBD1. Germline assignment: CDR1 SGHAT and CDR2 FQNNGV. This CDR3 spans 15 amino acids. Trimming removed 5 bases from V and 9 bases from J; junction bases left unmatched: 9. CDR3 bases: TGTGCCAGCAGCCCTTCGGGACAGGGGGTCATTGAGCAGTTCTTC. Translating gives CASSPSGQGVIEQFF.

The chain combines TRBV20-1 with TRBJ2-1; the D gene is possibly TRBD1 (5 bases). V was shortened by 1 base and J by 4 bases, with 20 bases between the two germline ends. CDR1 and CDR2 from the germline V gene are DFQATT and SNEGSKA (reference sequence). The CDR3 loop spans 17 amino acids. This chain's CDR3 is CSARVIRAAGAYNEQFF. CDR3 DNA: TGCAGTGCTAGAGTTATCAGGGCGGCAGGAGCGTACAATGAGCAGTTCTTC.

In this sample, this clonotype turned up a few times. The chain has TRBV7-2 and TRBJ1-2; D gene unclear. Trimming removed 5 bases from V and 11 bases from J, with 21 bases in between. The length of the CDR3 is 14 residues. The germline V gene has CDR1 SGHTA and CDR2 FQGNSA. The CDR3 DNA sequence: TGTGCCAGCAGCCGAGGACGGAGCCCCCCTGGGTACACCTTC. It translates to CASSRGRSPPGYTF.